The subject of this entry is one T cell receptor beta chain. In the authors' workflow: Estimates of nucleated cell counts were drawn from the amplification of reference gene primers. Assay: immunoSEQ multiplex PCR; the TCRdb copy retains only in-frame clones and omits some. Clone size and the V and J calls come from that table; the DNA yielded D and trimming. The repertoire consists of 400,000 to 450,000 clones, with about nine tenths occurring once and the leading ten covering around 1.4%. The CDR3 runs to 19 residues. Germline assignment: CDR1 LGHDT and CDR2 YNNKEL (reference sequence). The V and J ends lost 3 bases and 1 base, in that order; junction bases with no gene match: 8. This sample was included in a study of blood T cell repertoires in COVID-19. Study in general: Acute-phase and convalescent COVID-19 samples originated in the United States, Italy and Spain. Sources were T cells, B-cell-depleted T cells, or PBMCs; the material itself was cDNA or gDNA.

The sequencing input was peripheral blood. This chain joins TRBV3-1 (or the pseudogene TRBV3-2) and TRBJ2-3, with 15 bases aligning to TRBD2. This sequence was found in a woman in her 30s with active or convalescent COVID-19. The CDR3 loop is CASSHTGTSGRPGTDTQYF. The CDR3 DNA follows: TGTGCCAGCAGCCATACCGGGACTAGCGGGAGGCCGGGCACAGATACGCAGTATTTT.